The text below deals with one T cell receptor (beta chain). Its matching antigen is unknown. The data were obtained in a study of T cells in localized non-small cell lung cancer. The study, taken as a whole, reports: Greater blood T cell density accompanied longer overall survival. Uninvolved adjacent lung showed peak T cell clonality, exceeding tumor. Adjacent lung tissue had a median about 57 of the top 100 clones found in the tumor. Sequencing, confined to only one tumor region, leaves heterogeneity possible.

Germline V lookup: CDR1 LGHNA, CDR2 YNFKEQ. The CDR3 loop spans 14 amino acids. V dropped 3 bases and J dropped 5 bases, with 13 bases sitting between them. Generated by immunoSEQ multiplex PCR, the TCRdb table keeps only in-frame clones and is missing some. The sample comprises approximately 31,000 clones, around 94% of which are singletons, and roughly 0.7% rests with the top ten. The chain combines TRBV4-2 with TRBJ1-1; D is perhaps TRBD1 (6 bases). Here the sequenced sample was peripheral blood, taken before any cancer treatment. The origin of this receptor is a woman aged 40-75 years with stage I lung adenocarcinoma. In nucleotides, the CDR3 is TGTGCCAGCAGCCACTTGGACAGTGGGACTGAAGCTTTCTTT. This sequence encodes CASSHLDSGTEAFF.